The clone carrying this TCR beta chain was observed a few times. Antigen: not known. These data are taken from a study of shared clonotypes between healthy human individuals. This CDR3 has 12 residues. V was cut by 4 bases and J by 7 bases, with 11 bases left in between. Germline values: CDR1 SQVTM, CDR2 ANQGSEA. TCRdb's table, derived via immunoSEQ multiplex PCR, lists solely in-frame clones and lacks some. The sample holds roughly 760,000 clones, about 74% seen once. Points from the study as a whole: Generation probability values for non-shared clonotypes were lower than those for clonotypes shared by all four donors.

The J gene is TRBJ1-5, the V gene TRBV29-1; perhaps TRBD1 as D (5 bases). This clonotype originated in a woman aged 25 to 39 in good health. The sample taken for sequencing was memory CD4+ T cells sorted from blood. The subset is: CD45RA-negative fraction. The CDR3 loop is CSVGGPGQPQHF. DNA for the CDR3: TGCAGCGTTGGGGGACCAGGGCAGCCCCAGCATTTT. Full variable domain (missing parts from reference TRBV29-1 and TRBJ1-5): SAVISQKPSRDICQRGTSLTIQCQVDSQVTMMFWYRQQPGQSLTLIATANQGSEATYESGFVIDKFPISRPNLTFSTLTVSNMSPEDSSIYLCSVGGPGQPQHFGDGTRLSIL.